Presented here are 23 T cell receptor beta chains from one specimen sequenced in a study of OX40 agonist ivuxolimab in advanced cancers. Assay used: immunoSEQ multiplex PCR; TCRdb lists only in-frame clones, some missing. This sample has some 33,000 clones, with roughly 68% found just once. Sample: CD4+ or CD8+ T cells sorted from blood, taken in a trial of the OX40 agonist ivuxolimab. Receptor source: an adult with an advanced solid tumor such as melanoma, head and neck, liver or kidney cancer.

This clone was detected a few times. This chain links TRBV2 with TRBJ1-2; D is unresolved. Germline assignment: CDR1 SNHLY and CDR2 FYNNEI. The CDR3 loop spans 12 amino acids. Trimming stripped 5 bases from V and 8 bases from J, with 12 bases between. The CDR3 here is CASSNRNQGYTF. CDR3 DNA: TGTGCCAGCAGTAACCGAAACCAAGGCTACACCTTC.

J is TRBJ1-2 and V is TRBV6-6; no clear D. The V end was cut by 3 bases, the J end by 3 bases, with 14 bases between. CDR3 size: 15 residues. Germline assignment: CDR1 MNHNY and CDR2 SVGAGI (reference sequence). The CDR3, as DNA: TGTGCCAGCAGTTATTTCGTGGGAAACTACTATGGCTACACCTTC. Residues: CASSYFVGNYYGYTF.

The rearrangement links TRBV11-3 to TRBJ2-7; 7 nucleotides agree with TRBD1. Germline V gene lookup returns CDR1 SGHNT and CDR2 YENEEA. The V gene end was trimmed by 5 bases and the J gene end by 0 bases; junction bases not matched to a gene: 4. The CDR3 extends over 14 amino acids. CDR3 nucleotides: TGTGCCAGCAGCGAGGGGGCCCGCTCCTACGAGCAGTACTTC. Translated, it gives CASSEGARSYEQYF.

The rearrangement joins TRBV5-6 to TRBJ1-4; D is perhaps TRBD1 (6 bases). The length of the CDR3 is 15 residues. Germline loops: CDR1 SGHDT, CDR2 YYEEEE. Trimming cost V 4 bases and J 6 bases, with 16 bases left between them. CDR3 DNA: TGTGCCAGCAGCAGGGTCGACAGGCTATATGAAAAACTGTTTTTT. This encodes CASSRVDRLYEKLFF. Combining the CDR3 with reference TRBV5-6 and TRBJ1-4 gives the whole variable domain DAGVTQSPTHLIKTRGQQVTLRCSPKSGHDTVSWYQQALGQGPQFIFQYYEEEERQRGNFPDRFSGHQFPNYSSELNVNALLLGDSALYLCASSRVDRLYEKLFFGSGTQLSVL.

The chain is built from TRBV6-1 and TRBJ2-1; D may correspond to TRBD1 or TRBD2 (5 bases each). From germline, CDR1 is MNHNS and CDR2 SASEGT. This CDR3 region has 13 residues. The V end was cut by 7 bases, the J end by 3 bases, with 10 bases between. CDR3 sequence reads: CASTGTYYNEQFF. Written as DNA, the CDR3 is TGTGCCAGCACTGGGACCTACTACAATGAGCAGTTCTTC.

In DNA form, the CDR3 reads TGTGCCAGCATTAACAGGGGTCAAGAGACCCAGTACTTC. Amino acid sequence: CASINRGQETQYF. This chain connects TRBV6-1 to TRBJ2-5; TRBD1 matches at 7 bases. The CDR3 covers 13 residues. Trimming cost V 7 bases and J 2 bases; bases outside gene matches: 4. CDR1 is MNHNS and CDR2 is SASEGT in the germline V gene.

This clone was found once. The chain joins TRBV20-1 to TRBJ1-6; D gene uncertain. Germline V gene lookup returns CDR1 DFQATT and CDR2 SNEGSKA (reference sequence). CDR3 length: 8 residues. CDR3 in amino acids: CGPSPLHF. The CDR3 DNA reads as TGCGGACCCTCTCCCCTCCACTTT.

The genes are TRBV5-1 and TRBJ1-4; D is unresolved. The V gene's germline CDR1 is SGHRS and CDR2 YFSETQ. Trimming cost V 4 bases and J 4 bases, with 17 bases left between them. This CDR3 is 16 amino acids long. DNA of the CDR3: TGCGCCAGCAGCGTCGGGTCTAACAACTATAATGAAAAACTGTTTTTT. This translates into CASSVGSNNYNEKLFF.

The chain carries TRBV5-1 and TRBJ1-3; TRBD1 agrees at 7 bases. V lost 5 bases and J lost 1; bases outside the gene matches: 3. This CDR3 comprises 14 residues. CDR1 is SGHRS and CDR2 is YFSETQ in the germline V gene. This CDR3 is CASSEGASGNTIYF. CDR3 in DNA: TGCGCCAGCAGTGAGGGGGCGTCTGGAAACACCATATATTTT.

There are a few counts of this clone. The chain links TRBV19 to TRBJ1-6, with D unresolved. The CDR3 is made up of 12 amino acids. V shed 1 base and J shed 7 bases, with 2 bases lying between them. Germline V gives CDR1 LNHDA, CDR2 SQIVND (reference sequence). CDR3 sequence: CASSIGNSPLHF. The CDR3 DNA is TGTGCCAGTAGTATAGGAAATTCACCCCTCCACTTT.

This sequence joins TRBV30 and TRBJ2-3; possible D gene TRBD2, 6 bases. Germline CDR1 is GTSNPN and CDR2 is SVGIG (reference sequence). This CDR3 spans 19 amino acids. V dropped 3 bases and J dropped 1 base, with 26 bases sitting between them. This CDR3 is CAWRAPRGSRGKRTDTQYF. The CDR3 DNA follows: TGTGCCTGGAGAGCCCCCCGGGGGAGTCGGGGGAAACGCACAGATACGCAGTATTTT.

This clone was recorded a few times. V usage is TRBV7-3 and J usage is TRBJ2-3; D tentatively fits TRBD1 or TRBD2 (6 bases each). The V end was cut by 1 base, the J end by 2 bases, with 10 bases between. The CDR3 spans 15 residues. Germline CDR1 SGHTA, CDR2 FQGTGA. Here the CDR3 DNA reads TGTGCCAGCAGCTTAATTGGGGGGCCCACAGATACGCAGTATTTT. Translation gives CASSLIGGPTDTQYF.

The chain employs TRBV19 and TRBJ2-1; perhaps TRBD1 as D (6 bases). CDR1 LNHDA and CDR2 SQIVND come from the germline V gene (reference sequence). CDR3 length: 15 amino acids. Trimming removed 5 bases from V and 0 bases from J, with 11 bases in between. CDR3 amino acids: CASSFTGYSYNEQFF. The CDR3 nucleotides read TGTGCCAGTAGTTTTACAGGGTACTCCTACAATGAGCAGTTCTTC.

The chain links TRBV30 to TRBJ2-3; a possible D gene is TRBD2 (7 bases). Trimming stripped 2 bases from V and 4 bases from J, with 13 bases between. The CDR3 spans 14 residues. Germline V lookup: CDR1 GTSNPN, CDR2 SVGIG (reference sequence). CDR3 nucleotide sequence: TGTGCCTGGAGTTGGGGGGGCGAGGCAGATACGCAGTATTTT. Protein product: CAWSWGGEADTQYF.

This clone was seen a few times. The rearrangement joins TRBV2 to TRBJ2-1, with 10 bases that match TRBD1. The CDR3 consists of 15 residues. V gave up 7 bases and J gave up 6 bases; unmatched junction bases: 9. CDR1 and CDR2 from the germline V gene are SNHLY and FYNNEI. The CDR3 is CASTSDRGRANEQFF. In DNA, the CDR3 is TGTGCCAGCACCTCAGACAGGGGGCGGGCCAATGAGCAGTTCTTC.

The sample holds a few counts of this clone. The rearrangement links TRBV9 to TRBJ2-3; tentative D call: TRBD2 (7 bases). This CDR3 has 14 residues. Trimming removed 2 bases from V and 5 bases from J, with 12 bases in between. The germline V gene has CDR1 SGDLS and CDR2 YYNGEE. The CDR3 is CASSVGGLRDTQYF. CDR3 coding DNA: TGTGCCAGCAGCGTCGGGGGGCTTAGAGATACGCAGTATTTT.

This chain joins TRBV5-6 and TRBJ2-7; 12 bases are a match to TRBD2. The CDR3 has 18 amino acids. V lost 1 base, J lost 0 bases, and 8 bases stayed unmatched. Germline-derived CDR1 and CDR2 are SGHDT and YYEEEE. This CDR3 reads CASSLTLLAGGRSYEQYF. CDR3 sequence (DNA): TGTGCCAGCAGCTTGACTCTTCTAGCGGGGGGGCGCTCCTACGAGCAGTACTTC.

The rearrangement joins TRBV6-1 to TRBJ2-2, with TRBD2 matching over 9 bases. After removal of 7 bases from V and 4 bases from J, the junction contained 7 bases not matched to a gene. The germline gives CDR1 MNHNS, CDR2 SASEGT. The CDR3 contains 15 residues. CDR3 nucleotide sequence: TGTGCCAGCAAGCTAGCGGGGTATGGCACCGGGGAGCTGTTTTTT. Its translation: CASKLAGYGTGELFF.

The CDR3 reads CASSYSTQENIQYF. CDR3 in DNA: TGTGCCAGCAGTTACTCGACCCAGGAAAACATTCAGTACTTC. J is TRBJ2-4 and V is TRBV6-5; the D is unclear. Deletions cut 0 bases from V and 5 bases from J, with 8 bases between. CDR1 and CDR2 (germline): MNHEY, SVGAGI. CDR3 length: 14 residues.

The chain recombines TRBV9 with TRBJ2-7; 8 bases fit TRBD1. Germline lookup yields CDR1 SGDLS and CDR2 YYNGEE. The junction had 4 bases not matched to a gene; V was cut back by 3 bases and J by 2 bases. The CDR3 runs 14 residues. The DNA for the CDR3 is TGTGCCAGCAGCGCTGGACAGGGCACCTACGAGCAGTACTTC. It encodes CASSAGQGTYEQYF. Drawing the rest from reference TRBV9 and TRBJ2-7, the complete variable domain is DSGVTQTPKHLITATGQRVTLRCSPRSGDLSVYWYQQSLDQGLQFLIQYYNGEERAKGNILERFSAQQFPDLHSELNLSSLELGDSALYFCASSAGQGTYEQYFGPGTRLTVT.

The rearrangement joins TRBV7-9 to TRBJ1-1; TRBD1 might be the D (6 bases). V lost 5 bases to trimming and J lost 4 bases, with 17 bases between them. The CDR3 totals 15 residues. CDR1 SEHNR and CDR2 FQNEAQ come from the germline V gene (reference sequence). CDR3 sequence reads: CASSALTGLVTEAFF. In DNA form, the CDR3 reads TGTGCCAGCAGCGCCCTTACAGGGCTCGTCACTGAAGCTTTCTTT.

This chain links TRBV7-2 with TRBJ1-3; maybe TRBD1 (6 bases). Trimming shortened V by 0 bases and J by 0 bases, and 9 bases separated the two germline ends. The CDR3 is made up of 16 amino acids. Germline V gives CDR1 SGHTA, CDR2 FQGNSA. CDR3 bases: TGTGCCAGCAGCTTAGCGGGGGCCAGCTCTGGAAACACCATATATTTT. This encodes CASSLAGASSGNTIYF.

The chain recombines TRBV6-6 with TRBJ1-1; a possible D gene is TRBD1 (5 bases). The CDR3 is made up of 13 amino acids. The germline V gene has CDR1 MNHNY and CDR2 SVGAGI (reference sequence). The ends were cut back, 6 bases at V and 2 bases at J, with 10 bases in the middle. In DNA, the CDR3 is TGTGCCAGCAGCCTGACAGTAAACACTGAAGCTTTCTTT. Its translation is CASSLTVNTEAFF.